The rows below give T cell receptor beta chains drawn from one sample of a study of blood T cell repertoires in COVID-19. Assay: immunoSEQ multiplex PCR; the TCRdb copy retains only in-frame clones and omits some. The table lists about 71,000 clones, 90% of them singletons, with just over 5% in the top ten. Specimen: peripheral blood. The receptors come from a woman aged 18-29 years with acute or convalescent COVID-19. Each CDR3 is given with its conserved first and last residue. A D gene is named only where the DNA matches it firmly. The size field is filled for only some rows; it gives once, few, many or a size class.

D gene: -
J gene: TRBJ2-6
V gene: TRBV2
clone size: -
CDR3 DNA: TGTGCCAGCAGGCCCCTGAGGAATTCTGGGGCCAACGTCCTGACTTTC
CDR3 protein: CASRPLRNSGANVLTF

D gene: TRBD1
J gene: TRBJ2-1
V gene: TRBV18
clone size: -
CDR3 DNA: TGTGCCAGCTCACCCATTGTTGGACAGGGAAACAATGAGCAGTTCTTC
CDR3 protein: CASSPIVGQGNNEQFF

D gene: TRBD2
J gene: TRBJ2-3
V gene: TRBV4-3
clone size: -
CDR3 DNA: TGCGCCAGCAGCCAAGATTTAGCGGGAGCCACAGATACGCAGTATTTT
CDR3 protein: CASSQDLAGATDTQYF

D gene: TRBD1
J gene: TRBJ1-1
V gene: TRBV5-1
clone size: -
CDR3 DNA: TGCGTCAGCAGCTTGGGAGGGACAGAACTAAACACTGAAGCTTTCTTT
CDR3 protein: CVSSLGGTELNTEAFF

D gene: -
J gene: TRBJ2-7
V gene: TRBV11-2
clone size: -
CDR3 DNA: TGTGCCAGCAGCTTAGACACCTACGAGCAGTACTTC
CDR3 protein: CASSLDTYEQYF

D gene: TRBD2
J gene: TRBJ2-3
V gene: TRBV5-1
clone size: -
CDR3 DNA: TGCGCCAGCAAAATCTTAGCGGGAGGGCCCTCGACGACAGATACGCAGTATTTT
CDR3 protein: CASKILAGGPSTTDTQYF

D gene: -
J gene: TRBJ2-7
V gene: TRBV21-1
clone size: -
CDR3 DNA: TGTGCCAGCAGCCTCCCAGGGTTTCCTCATTACGAGCAGTACTTC
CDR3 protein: CASSLPGFPHYEQYF

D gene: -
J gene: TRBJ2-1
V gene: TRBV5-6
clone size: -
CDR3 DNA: TGTGCCAGCAGCTCCTATGGGGGGGCATCCTACAATGAGCAGTTCTTC
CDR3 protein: CASSSYGGASYNEQFF

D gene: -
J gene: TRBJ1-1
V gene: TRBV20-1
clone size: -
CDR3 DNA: TGCAGTGCCACCCAAACCCTAGAAGCTTTCTTT
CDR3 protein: CSATQTLEAFF

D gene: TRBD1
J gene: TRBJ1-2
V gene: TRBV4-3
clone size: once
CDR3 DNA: TGCGCCAGCAGCCAAGTGCGGCAGGGGGGCGGCTACACCTTC
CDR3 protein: CASSQVRQGGGYTF

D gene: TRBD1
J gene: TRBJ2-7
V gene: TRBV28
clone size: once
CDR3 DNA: TGTGCCAGCAGTATCTCCTCGGACAGGGGGCTCTACGAGCAGTACTTC
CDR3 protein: CASSISSDRGLYEQYF

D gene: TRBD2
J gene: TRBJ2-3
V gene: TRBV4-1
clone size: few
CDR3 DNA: TGCGCCAGCAGCCAAGGCTTTGGACTAGCGGTCACAGATACGCAGTATTTT
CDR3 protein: CASSQGFGLAVTDTQYF

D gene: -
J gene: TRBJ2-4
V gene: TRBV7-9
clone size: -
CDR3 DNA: TGTGCCAGCAGCTTAGGGGGTCTCCGGGGGAACATTCAGTACTTC
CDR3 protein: CASSLGGLRGNIQYF

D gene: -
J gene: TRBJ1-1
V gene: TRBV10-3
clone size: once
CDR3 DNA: TGTGCCATCAGTGGGAGCCTGCGGACTACGAACACTGAAGCTTTCTTT
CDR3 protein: CAISGSLRTTNTEAFF

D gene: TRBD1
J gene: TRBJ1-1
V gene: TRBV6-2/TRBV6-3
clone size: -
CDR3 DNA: TGTGCCAGCAGTTACCCCCGACAGGGGCGGGACACTGAAGCTTTCTTT
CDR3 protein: CASSYPRQGRDTEAFF

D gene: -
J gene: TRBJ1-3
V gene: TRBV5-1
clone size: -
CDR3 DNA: TGCGCCAGCAGCTTGGCCGGTCCCGTCTTTGGAAACACCATATATTTT
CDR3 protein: CASSLAGPVFGNTIYF

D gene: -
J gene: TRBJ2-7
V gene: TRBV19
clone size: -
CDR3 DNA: TGTGCCAGTAGTATAGGTAGAGGCGGCTCCTACGAGCAGTACTTC
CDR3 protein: CASSIGRGGSYEQYF